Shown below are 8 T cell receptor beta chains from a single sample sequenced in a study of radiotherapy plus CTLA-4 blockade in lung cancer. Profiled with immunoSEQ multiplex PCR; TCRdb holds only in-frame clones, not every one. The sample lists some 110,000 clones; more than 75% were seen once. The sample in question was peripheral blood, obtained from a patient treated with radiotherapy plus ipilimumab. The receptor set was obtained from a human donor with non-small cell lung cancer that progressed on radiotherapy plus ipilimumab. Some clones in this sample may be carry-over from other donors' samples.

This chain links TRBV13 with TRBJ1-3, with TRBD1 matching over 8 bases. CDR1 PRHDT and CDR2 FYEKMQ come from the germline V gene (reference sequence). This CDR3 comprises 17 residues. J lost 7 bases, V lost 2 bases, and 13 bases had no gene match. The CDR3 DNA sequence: TGTGCCAGCAGCTTATATGCGACAGGGGTTTCCCCGAACACCATATATTTT. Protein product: CASSLYATGVSPNTIYF.

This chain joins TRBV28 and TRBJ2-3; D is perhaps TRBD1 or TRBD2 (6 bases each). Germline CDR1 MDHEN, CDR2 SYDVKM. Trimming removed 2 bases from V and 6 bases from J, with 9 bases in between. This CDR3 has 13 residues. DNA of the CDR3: TGTGCCAGCAGTTTAAGGGGGGCGGATACGCAGTATTTT. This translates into CASSLRGADTQYF.

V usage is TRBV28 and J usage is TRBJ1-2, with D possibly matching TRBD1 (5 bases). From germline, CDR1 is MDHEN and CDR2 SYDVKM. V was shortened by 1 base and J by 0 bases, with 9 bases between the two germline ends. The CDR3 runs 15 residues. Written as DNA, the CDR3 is TGTGCCAGCAGTTTATTGGGACGGGCTAACTATGGCTACACCTTC. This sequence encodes CASSLLGRANYGYTF.

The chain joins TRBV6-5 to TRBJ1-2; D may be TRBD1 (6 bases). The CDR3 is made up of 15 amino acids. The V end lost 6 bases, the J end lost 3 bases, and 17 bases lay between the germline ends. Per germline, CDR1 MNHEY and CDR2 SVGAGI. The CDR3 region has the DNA TGTGCCAGCAGGACCTCCCTACAGGGCTACTATGGCTACACCTTC. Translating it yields CASRTSLQGYYGYTF.

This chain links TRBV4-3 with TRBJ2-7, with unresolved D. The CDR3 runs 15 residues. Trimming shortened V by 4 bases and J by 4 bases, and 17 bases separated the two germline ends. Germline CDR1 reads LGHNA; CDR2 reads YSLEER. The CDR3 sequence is CASSPTLVANYEQYF. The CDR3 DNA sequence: TGCGCCAGCAGCCCGACTCTAGTAGCCAATTACGAGCAGTACTTC.

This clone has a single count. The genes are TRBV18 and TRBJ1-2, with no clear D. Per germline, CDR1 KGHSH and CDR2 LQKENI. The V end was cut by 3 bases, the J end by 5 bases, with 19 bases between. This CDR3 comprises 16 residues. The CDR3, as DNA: TGTGCCAGCTCACCGGGTACCTCCTCAAGCCCTTATGGCTACACCTTC. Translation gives CASSPGTSSSPYGYTF.

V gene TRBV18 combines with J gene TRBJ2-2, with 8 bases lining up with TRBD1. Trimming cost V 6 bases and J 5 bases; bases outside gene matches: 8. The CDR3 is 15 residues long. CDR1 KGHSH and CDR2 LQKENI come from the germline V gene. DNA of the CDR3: TGTGCCAGCTCTCGTGGGACAGGTGATACCGGGGAGCTGTTTTTT. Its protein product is CASSRGTGDTGELFF.

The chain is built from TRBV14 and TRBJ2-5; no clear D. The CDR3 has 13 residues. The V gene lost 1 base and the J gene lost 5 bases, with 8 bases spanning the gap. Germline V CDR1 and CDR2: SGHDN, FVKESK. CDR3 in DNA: TGTGCCAGCAGCCAAGGTCCGCGGGAGACCCAGTACTTC. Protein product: CASSQGPRETQYF.